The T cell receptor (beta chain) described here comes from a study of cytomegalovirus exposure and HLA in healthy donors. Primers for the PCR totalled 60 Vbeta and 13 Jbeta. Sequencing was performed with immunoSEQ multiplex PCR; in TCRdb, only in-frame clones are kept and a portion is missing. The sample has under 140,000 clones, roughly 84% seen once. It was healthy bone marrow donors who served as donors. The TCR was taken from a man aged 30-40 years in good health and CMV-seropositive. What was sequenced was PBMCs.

The CDR3, as DNA: TGTGCCAGCAGTTTATTCGGTGCAGGGGAAGCTTTCTTT. Its protein product is CASSLFGAGEAFF. J is TRBJ1-1 and V is TRBV27; D may be TRBD1 (5 bases). Trimming cost V 1 base and J 8 bases, with 11 bases left between them. CDR3 size: 13 residues. Germline CDR1 and CDR2: MNHEY and SMNVEV (reference sequence).